This T cell receptor (beta chain) came from a study of T cells in women clearing cervical HPV infection. Turning to the study itself: Control women cleared a single incident HPV16 infection within 12 months. Controls gave blood once infection was undetectable; cases at lesion identification.

In the case of this clone: Its antigen is not known. From the germline J gene comes the end of the CDR3, since the read stops 3 residues before it.

All participants had a single incident cervical HPV16 infection, and prevalent HPV16 infections were excluded. Overall study results and limits: TRBV6-7 abundance was lower in cases than controls (approximately 0.11% versus 0.16%).

Sequencing used immunoSEQ multiplex PCR; TCRdb keeps in-frame clones, though not all of them. This sample's table has more than 40,000 clones. CDR1 is SNHLY and CDR2 is FYNNEI in the germline V gene. Trimming took 4 bases from V and 1 from J, leaving 8 bases between them. The CDR3 covers 14 residues. The sample comprised blood buffy coat. This TCR derives from a woman aged 18-70 years with a cervical HPV16 infection that either progressed to CIN3+ or cleared (not recorded which). The gene calls are TRBV2 and TRBJ1-3; possibly TRBD1 for D (5 bases). The CDR3 protein is CASSGTISGNTIYF. Partial CDR3 DNA: TGTGCCAGCAGTGGGACAATATCTGGAAACACC.